The clone carrying this T cell receptor beta chain was counted at least ten times. Its target is not known. The sample comes from a study of T cells in Graves' hyperthyroidism and ophthalmopathy. The CDR3 covers 13 residues. Trimming stripped 3 bases from V and 5 bases from J, with 10 bases between. The germline V gene encodes CDR1 SGHTA and CDR2 FQGNSA. There were TCR beta CDR3 regions amplified from RNA transcripts. HTBI primers drove first-round RT-PCR of the TCR CDR3. In TCRdb, the multiplex PCR reads were re-called with MiXCR into one record per CDR3 protein. The sample shows around 440,000 distinct CDR3 sequences, less than 20% of them seen only once. General study points: Classification by a 13 V-J model distinguished ophthalmopathy from stable hyperthyroidism. Within blood appeared most thyroid clonotypes that had expanded above 0.001.

This sequence joins TRBV7-2 and TRBJ1-1; D not certain. The TCR was taken from a woman between 18 and 30 years old with Graves' hyperthyroidism. Specimen: blood. The CDR3 spells CASSLGWETEAFF. The CDR3 region has the DNA TGTGCCAGCAGCTTGGGTTGGGAAACTGAAGCTTTCTTT.